The clone carrying this T cell receptor (beta chain) was recorded a few times. Its target is not known. Reverse transcribing all isolated RNA meant expressed TCRB transcripts were sequenced. Only in-frame clones appear in the TCRdb table, and some are missing; sequencing was by immunoSEQ multiplex PCR. This repertoire shows some 350,000 clones, approximately 13% found once; its top ten account for roughly 0.016%. This sample stems from a study of beta chain features in type 1 diabetes. Study-wide results and caveats: Whatever favoring of shorter templates PCR might show would apply equally to patients and controls. Shortening of TCRB CDR3s, moderate but significant, appeared in all four CD4+ subsets of Type 1 diabetes patients.

Germline V lookup: CDR1 MGHDK, CDR2 SYGVNS. This CDR3 is 12 amino acids long. The V end was cut by 1 base, the J end by 3 bases, with 4 bases between. What was sequenced was naive CD4+ T cells from blood. The TCR sequence derives from a woman aged 18-29 years with type 1 diabetes. The chain links TRBV25-1 to TRBJ2-7; no definite D call. This chain's CDR3 is CASSESSYEQYF. The CDR3 DNA follows: TGTGCCAGCAGTGAATCTAGCTACGAGCAGTACTTC.